Ten or more counts support the clone carrying this T cell receptor beta chain. Its antigen remains unknown. A process of 5'RACE template switching, which added a universal primer site and UMIs, was used to make TCR cDNA. TCRdb reprocessed the 5' RACE reads with MiXCR, giving one entry per CDR3 protein. The sample has 300,000 to 350,000 distinct CDR3 sequences; approximately 8% are singletons. V dropped 1 base and J dropped 2 bases, with 6 bases sitting between them. The CDR3 totals 12 residues. Germline-derived CDR1 and CDR2 are DFQATT and SNEGSKA (reference sequence). This entry is derived from a study of T cells after yellow fever vaccination. Regarding the study as a whole: Weaker overall, the secondary response nonetheless peaked faster (day 5 versus 15). Reappearance after the booster was observed for most primary-vaccination clones (about 96% CD4, over 70% CD8). Researchers noted that a small share of clonotypes showed up in both CD4 and CD8 compartments.

This TCR came from a man aged 18-30 years who received the YFV17D yellow fever vaccine. The V gene is TRBV20-1, the J gene TRBJ2-7; D uncertain. Sequences were derived from PBMCs, sampled about 49 days after the first yellow fever vaccination. The CDR3 DNA is TGCAGTGCTAGAGTAGGGCCCTACGAGCAGTACTTC. Translating gives CSARVGPYEQYF.